These 12 T cell receptor beta chains share one sample of origin, sequenced in a study of blood T cell repertoires in COVID-19. Assay used: immunoSEQ multiplex PCR; TCRdb lists only in-frame clones, some missing. This sample has 200,000 to 250,000 clones; more than 70% occur once, and the top ten carry over 9%. Sequencing input: peripheral blood. The receptors were gathered from a man at least 80 years old with acute or convalescent COVID-19.

The chain employs TRBV5-1 and TRBJ2-1, with TRBD2 matching 12 bases. With V trimmed by 0 bases and J by 7 bases, 8 bases remained unmatched. The CDR3 totals 17 residues. Germline V gene data show CDR1 as SGHRS and CDR2 as YFSETQ. The CDR3 DNA reads as TGCGCCAGCAGCTTGGGCCTGACTAGCGGGAGTGGGAATGAGCAGTTCTTC. This gives the protein CASSLGLTSGSGNEQFF.

The V gene is TRBV7-9, the J gene TRBJ2-3; D gene ambiguous. The V end lost 8 bases, the J end lost 6 bases, and 6 bases lay between the germline ends. Germline V lookup: CDR1 SEHNR, CDR2 FQNEAQ (reference sequence). The CDR3 is 10 amino acids. CDR3 bases: TGTGCCAGCGCCACTGATACGCAGTATTTT. Amino acid sequence: CASATDTQYF.

CDR3 DNA: TGTGCCAGCAGCTTAGCCGCGGACGGGGTTCCCTACGAGCAGTACTTC. It specifies CASSLAADGVPYEQYF. The V gene is TRBV13, the J gene TRBJ2-7, with D tentatively TRBD2 (5 bases). CDR1 and CDR2 from the germline V gene are PRHDT and FYEKMQ (reference sequence). The CDR3 runs to 16 residues. The V end lost 1 base, the J end lost 2 bases, and 15 bases lay between the germline ends.

The rearrangement joins TRBV4-2 to TRBJ1-3, with 8 bases fitting TRBD1. Per germline, CDR1 LGHNA and CDR2 YNFKEQ. Unmatched junction bases numbered 3, after V lost 2 bases and J lost 0 bases. The CDR3 is made up of 16 amino acids. The CDR3, as DNA: TGTGCCAGCAGCCAAACAGGGGGGTACTCTGGAAACACCATATATTTT. The encoded protein is CASSQTGGYSGNTIYF.

The rearrangement links TRBV25-1 to TRBJ2-7; the match to TRBD2 covers 7 bases. Trimming at V came to 6 bases and at J to 2 bases, leaving 7 bases not matched to a gene. There are 14 residues in the CDR3. Looked up from germline, CDR1 is MGHDK and CDR2 is SYGVNS. The CDR3 DNA is TGTGCCAGCAGACCCGACGGGGGGACCTACGAGCAGTACTTC. Translation gives CASRPDGGTYEQYF.

The CDR3: CASSRRTLGSYEQYF. The CDR3 nucleotides read TGTGCCAGCAGTCGGAGAACTCTGGGCTCCTACGAGCAGTACTTC. The rearrangement links TRBV6-5 to TRBJ2-7, with D hard to call. The length of the CDR3 is 15 residues. The germline V gene has CDR1 MNHEY and CDR2 SVGAGI. With 5 bases removed from V and 0 bases from J, the gap between germline ends came to 14 bases.

V is TRBV6-5 and J is TRBJ2-7; D possibly corresponds to TRBD1 (5 bases). This CDR3 has 14 residues. Germline CDR1 reads MNHEY; CDR2 reads SVGAGI. V gave up 5 bases and J gave up 0 bases, with 11 bases separating them. The CDR3 protein is CASSLRASSYEQYF. The CDR3 DNA reads as TGTGCCAGCAGTCTCAGGGCCAGCTCCTACGAGCAGTACTTC.

The chain links TRBV4-1 to TRBJ2-1; 7 bases align to TRBD1. V gave up 0 bases and J gave up 0 bases; unmatched junction bases: 5. The CDR3 covers 17 residues. The germline CDR1 and CDR2 sequences are MGHRA and YSYEKL. CDR3 in amino acids: CASSQDPRGSSYNEQFF. In nucleotides, the CDR3 is TGCGCCAGCAGCCAAGATCCCAGGGGGAGCTCCTACAATGAGCAGTTCTTC.

The chain combines TRBV12-5 with TRBJ1-4; TRBD1 aligns across 8 bases. V dropped 5 bases and J dropped 5; count of bases not matched to a gene: 13. The CDR3 consists of 17 residues. Germline lookup yields CDR1 LGHNT and CDR2 FRNRAP. CDR3 loop: CASGTGQGTYSNEKLFF. In DNA form, the CDR3 reads TGTGCTAGTGGTACCGGACAGGGTACATACTCCAATGAAAAACTGTTTTTT.

This clone came up once. The V and J genes are TRBV28 and TRBJ1-4; no reliable D call. Germline CDR1 reads MDHEN; CDR2 reads SYDVKM. This CDR3 is 16 amino acids long. V lost 4 bases and J 3 bases, leaving 15 bases between the germline ends. The CDR3, as DNA: TGTGCCAGCAGTTATGTGGGCCCAGCTTCTAATGAAAAACTGTTTTTT. Amino acid sequence: CASSYVGPASNEKLFF.

The chain couples TRBV6-5 to TRBJ1-5; 10 bases align to TRBD1. The CDR3 sequence is 14 residues long. V trimming: 6 bases; J trimming: 4 bases; junction bases outside the gene matches: 3. In germline, CDR1 is MNHEY, CDR2 SVGAGI. The CDR3 protein is CASRRDRGNQPQHF. The CDR3 nucleotides are TGTGCCAGCAGGAGGGACAGGGGTAATCAGCCCCAGCATTTT.

This chain joins TRBV5-1 and TRBJ1-1; 9 positions agree with TRBD1. The V segment lost 3 bases and the J segment 0 bases; nucleotides outside the gene matches: 3. CDR1 SGHRS and CDR2 YFSETQ come from the germline V gene. The CDR3 sequence is 15 residues long. This chain's CDR3 is CASSWGQGLNTEAFF. In nucleotides, the CDR3 is TGCGCCAGCAGCTGGGGACAGGGCCTGAACACTGAAGCTTTCTTT.